A selection of T cell receptor beta chains follows, all from one sample in a study of cytomegalovirus exposure and HLA in healthy donors. The data were produced by immunoSEQ multiplex PCR, yet TCRdb's version contains in-frame clones alone and is incomplete. Recorded here are approximately 180,000 clones; the top ten clones represent under 6.5%. Specimen: PBMCs. These receptors originate from a man aged 25-40 years in good health and CMV-seronegative. CDR3s include the opening cysteine and the closing phenylalanine or tryptophan. Each record gives: V gene, CDR3 protein.

TRBV7-2,CASSTFGGGVETQYF
TRBV6-6,CASSLGQNSYEQYF
TRBV5-1,CASQSVVSYEQYF
TRBV14,CASSQAGARTEAFF
TRBV6-1,CASRTGSSYEQYF
TRBV18,CASSPRGALESNYGYTF
TRBV28,CASNPTGLSEAFF
TRBV6-1,CAINKDRGGYTF
TRBV7-3,CASSISGTGTSTGELFF
TRBV7-8,CASSRDGAEAFF
TRBV6-5,CASTDSTYEQYF
TRBV7-9,CASSSFLTPGSEQYF
TRBV27,CASRRVSSYNEQFF
TRBV20-1,CSVFMNTEAFF
TRBV6-5,CASRGLGTGTYEQYF
TRBV5-6,CASSRRDRRYEQYF
TRBV6-4,CASRSTGYTDTQYF
TRBV15,CATSRTARATGNTIYF
TRBV27,CASSPWTGNNSPLHF
TRBV6-5,CASGPLGGGANVLTF
TRBV28,CASSLGTRDYEQYF
TRBV7-2,CASSLDSGGSNQPQHF
TRBV7-9,CASSLEAGVPPQHF
TRBV28,CASTGDSYEQYF
TRBV28,CASSSPGQILYEQYF
TRBV15,CATSKGQGGQPQHF
TRBV6-1,CASSEADRGNQPQHF
TRBV4-2,CASSDSYGYTF
TRBV9,CASSAQGVSSYEQYF